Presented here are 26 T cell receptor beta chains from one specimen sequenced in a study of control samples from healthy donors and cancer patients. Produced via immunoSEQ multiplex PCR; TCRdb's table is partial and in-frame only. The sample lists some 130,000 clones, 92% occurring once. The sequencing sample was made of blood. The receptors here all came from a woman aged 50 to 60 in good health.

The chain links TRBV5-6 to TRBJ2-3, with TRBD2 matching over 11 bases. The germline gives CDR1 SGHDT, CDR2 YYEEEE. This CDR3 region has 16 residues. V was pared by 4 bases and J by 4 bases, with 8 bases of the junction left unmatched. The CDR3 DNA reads TGTGCCAGCAGCCAGCCTAGCGGGGGGTGGGCAGATACGCAGTATTTT. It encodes CASSQPSGGWADTQYF. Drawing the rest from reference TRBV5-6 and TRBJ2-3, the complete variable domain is DAGVTQSPTHLIKTRGQQVTLRCSPKSGHDTVSWYQQALGQGPQFIFQYYEEEERQRGNFPDRFSGHQFPNYSSELNVNALLLGDSALYLCASSQPSGGWADTQYFGPGTRLTVL.

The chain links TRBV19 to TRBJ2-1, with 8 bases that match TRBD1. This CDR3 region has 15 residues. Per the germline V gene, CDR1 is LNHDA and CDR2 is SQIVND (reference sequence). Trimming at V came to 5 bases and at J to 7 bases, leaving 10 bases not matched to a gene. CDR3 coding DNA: TGTGCCAGTAGTGCAATTAGACAGGGGAGAAATGAGCAGTTCTTC. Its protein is CASSAIRQGRNEQFF.

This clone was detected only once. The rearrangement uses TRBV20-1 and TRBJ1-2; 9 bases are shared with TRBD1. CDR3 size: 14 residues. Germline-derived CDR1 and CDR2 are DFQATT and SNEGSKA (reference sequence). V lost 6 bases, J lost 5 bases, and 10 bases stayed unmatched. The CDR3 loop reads CSASTGGALYGYTF. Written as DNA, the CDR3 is TGCAGTGCCAGTACAGGGGGCGCTTTGTATGGCTACACCTTC.

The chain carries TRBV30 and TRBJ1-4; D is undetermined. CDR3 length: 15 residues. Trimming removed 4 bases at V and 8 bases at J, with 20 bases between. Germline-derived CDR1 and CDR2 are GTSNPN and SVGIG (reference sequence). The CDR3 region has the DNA TGTGCCTGGACCGTCGGTGGTGCGTGGGAAGAAAAACTGTTTTTT. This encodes CAWTVGGAWEEKLFF.

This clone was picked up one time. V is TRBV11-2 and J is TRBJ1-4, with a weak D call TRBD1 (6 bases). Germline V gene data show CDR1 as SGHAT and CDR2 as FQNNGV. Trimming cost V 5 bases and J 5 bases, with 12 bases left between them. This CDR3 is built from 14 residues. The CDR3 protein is CASSPDRVNEKLFF. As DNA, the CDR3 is TGTGCCAGCAGCCCGGACAGAGTAAATGAAAAACTGTTTTTT.

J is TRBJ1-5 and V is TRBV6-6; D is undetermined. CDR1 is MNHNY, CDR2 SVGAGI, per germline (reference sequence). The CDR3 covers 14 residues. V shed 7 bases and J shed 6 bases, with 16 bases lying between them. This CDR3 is CASIGPSEGQPQHF. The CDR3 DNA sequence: TGTGCCAGCATCGGGCCTTCTGAGGGTCAGCCCCAGCATTTT.

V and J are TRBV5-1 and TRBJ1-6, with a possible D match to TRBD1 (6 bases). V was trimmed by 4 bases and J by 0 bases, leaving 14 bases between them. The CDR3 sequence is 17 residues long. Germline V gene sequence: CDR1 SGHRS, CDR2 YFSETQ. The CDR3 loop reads CASSPVTGSSYNSPLHF. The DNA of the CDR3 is TGCGCCAGCAGCCCGGTAACAGGGAGCTCCTATAATTCACCCCTCCACTTT.

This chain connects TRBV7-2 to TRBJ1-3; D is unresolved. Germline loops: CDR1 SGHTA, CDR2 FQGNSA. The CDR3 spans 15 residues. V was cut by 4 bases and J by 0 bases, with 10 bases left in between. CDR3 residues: CASSSTPASGNTIYF. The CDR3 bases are TGTGCCAGCAGCTCAACTCCGGCCTCTGGAAACACCATATATTTT.

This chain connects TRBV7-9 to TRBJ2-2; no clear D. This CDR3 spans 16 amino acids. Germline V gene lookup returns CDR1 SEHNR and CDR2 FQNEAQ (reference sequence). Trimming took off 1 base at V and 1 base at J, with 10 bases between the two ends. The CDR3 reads CASSLGTVGNTGELFF. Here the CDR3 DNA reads TGTGCCAGCAGCTTAGGGACCGTTGGGAACACCGGGGAGCTGTTTTTT.

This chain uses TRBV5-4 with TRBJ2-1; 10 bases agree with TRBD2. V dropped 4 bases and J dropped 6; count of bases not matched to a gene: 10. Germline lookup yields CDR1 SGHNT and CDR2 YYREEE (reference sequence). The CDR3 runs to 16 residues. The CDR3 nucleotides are TGTGCCAGCAGCGACCAAGCGGGAGGGCCTCCCAATGAGCAGTTCTTC. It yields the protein CASSDQAGGPPNEQFF.

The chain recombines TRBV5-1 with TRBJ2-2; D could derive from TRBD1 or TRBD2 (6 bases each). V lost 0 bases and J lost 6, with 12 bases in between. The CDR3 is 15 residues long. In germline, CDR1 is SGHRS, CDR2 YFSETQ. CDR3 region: CASSLARGRPGELFF. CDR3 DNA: TGCGCCAGCAGCTTGGCCCGGGGGCGCCCCGGGGAGCTGTTTTTT.

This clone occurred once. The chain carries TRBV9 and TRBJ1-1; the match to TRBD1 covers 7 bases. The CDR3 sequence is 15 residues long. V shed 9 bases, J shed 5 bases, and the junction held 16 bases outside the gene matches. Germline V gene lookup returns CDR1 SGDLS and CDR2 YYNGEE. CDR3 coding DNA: TGTGCCACCGGGAAGGAGGGGGCTCGGGGGACTGAAGCTTTCTTT. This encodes CATGKEGARGTEAFF.

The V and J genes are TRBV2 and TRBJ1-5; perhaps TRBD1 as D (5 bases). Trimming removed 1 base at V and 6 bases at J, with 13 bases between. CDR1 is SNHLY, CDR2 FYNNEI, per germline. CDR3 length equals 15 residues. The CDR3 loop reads CASSEDGIGGQPQHF. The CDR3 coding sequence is TGTGCCAGCAGTGAAGATGGGATTGGGGGTCAGCCCCAGCATTTT. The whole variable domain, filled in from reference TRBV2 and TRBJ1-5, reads EPEVTQTPSHQVTQMGQEVILRCVPISNHLYFYWYRQILGQKVEFLVSFYNNEISEKSEIFDDQFSVERPDGSNFTLKIRSTKLEDSAMYFCASSEDGIGGQPQHFGDGTRLSIL.

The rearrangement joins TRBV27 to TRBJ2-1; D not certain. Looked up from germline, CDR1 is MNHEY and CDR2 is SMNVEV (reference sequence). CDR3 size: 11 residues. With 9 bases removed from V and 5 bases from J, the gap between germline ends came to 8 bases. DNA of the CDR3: TGTGCCAGTAGACTGGACAATGAGCAGTTCTTC. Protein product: CASRLDNEQFF.

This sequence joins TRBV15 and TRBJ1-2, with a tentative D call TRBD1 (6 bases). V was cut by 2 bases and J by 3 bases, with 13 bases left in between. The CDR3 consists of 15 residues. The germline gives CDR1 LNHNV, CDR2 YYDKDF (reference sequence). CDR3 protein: CATSRPPAGDYGYTF. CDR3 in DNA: TGTGCCACCAGCAGACCACCCGCAGGGGACTATGGCTACACCTTC. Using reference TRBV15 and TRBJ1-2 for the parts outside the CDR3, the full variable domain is DAMVIQNPRYQVTQFGKPVTLSCSQTLNHNVMYWYQQKSSQAPKLLFHYYDKDFNNEADTPDNFQSRRPNTSFCFLDIRSPGLGDTAMYLCATSRPPAGDYGYTFGSGTRLTVV.

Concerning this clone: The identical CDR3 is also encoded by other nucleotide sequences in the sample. The CDR3 loop reads CATSEGETQYF. The CDR3, as DNA: TGTGCCACCAGTGAGGGAGAGACCCAGTACTTC. V is TRBV24-1 and J is TRBJ2-5; D remains unclear. With 4 bases removed from V and 4 bases from J, the gap between germline ends came to 3 bases. The CDR3 covers 11 residues. CDR1 KGHDR and CDR2 SFDVKD come from the germline V gene.

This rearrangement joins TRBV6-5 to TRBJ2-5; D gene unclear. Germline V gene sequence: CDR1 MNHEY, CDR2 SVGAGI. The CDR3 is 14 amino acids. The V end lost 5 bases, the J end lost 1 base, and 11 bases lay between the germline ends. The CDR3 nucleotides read TGTGCCAGCAGTAGATCTTCCCTCCAAGAGACCCAGTACTTC. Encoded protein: CASSRSSLQETQYF.

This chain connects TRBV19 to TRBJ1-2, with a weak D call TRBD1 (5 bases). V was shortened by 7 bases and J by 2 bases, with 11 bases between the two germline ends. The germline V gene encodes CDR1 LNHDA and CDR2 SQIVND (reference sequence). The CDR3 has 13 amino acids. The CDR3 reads CASTEGLNYGYTF. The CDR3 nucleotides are TGTGCCAGTACCGAGGGACTGAACTATGGCTACACCTTC.

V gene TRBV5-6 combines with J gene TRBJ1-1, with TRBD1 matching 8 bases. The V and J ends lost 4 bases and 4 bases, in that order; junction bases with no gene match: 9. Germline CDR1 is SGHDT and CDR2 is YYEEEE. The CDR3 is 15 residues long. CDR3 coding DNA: TGTGCCAGCAGCCGGCACGGACAGGGATCCACTGAAGCTTTCTTT. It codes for CASSRHGQGSTEAFF.

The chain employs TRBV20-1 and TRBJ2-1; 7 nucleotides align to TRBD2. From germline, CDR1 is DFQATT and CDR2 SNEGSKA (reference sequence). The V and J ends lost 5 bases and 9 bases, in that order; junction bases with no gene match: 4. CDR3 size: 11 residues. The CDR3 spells CSAREDAEQFF. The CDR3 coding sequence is TGCAGTGCTCGGGAGGATGCTGAGCAGTTCTTC.

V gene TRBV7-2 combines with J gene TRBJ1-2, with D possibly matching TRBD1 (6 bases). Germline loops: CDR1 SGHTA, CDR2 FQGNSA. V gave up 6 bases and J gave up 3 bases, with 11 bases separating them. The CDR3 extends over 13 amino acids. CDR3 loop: CASRSAGDYGYTF. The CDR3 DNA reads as TGTGCCAGCAGGTCAGCAGGGGACTATGGCTACACCTTC.

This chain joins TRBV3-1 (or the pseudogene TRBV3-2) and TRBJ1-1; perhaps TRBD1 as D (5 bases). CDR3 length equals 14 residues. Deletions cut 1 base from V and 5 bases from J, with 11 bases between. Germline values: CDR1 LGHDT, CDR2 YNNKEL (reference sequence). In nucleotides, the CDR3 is TGTGCCAGCAGCCAAGTGGGGGTAGGGACTGAAGCTTTCTTT. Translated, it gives CASSQVGVGTEAFF.

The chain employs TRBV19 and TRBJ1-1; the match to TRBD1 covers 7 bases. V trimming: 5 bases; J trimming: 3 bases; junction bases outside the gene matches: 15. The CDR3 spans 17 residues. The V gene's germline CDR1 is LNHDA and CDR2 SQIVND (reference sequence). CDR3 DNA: TGTGCCAGTAGTTCGAGACAGGGTCTTACCTTAGACACTGAAGCTTTCTTT. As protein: CASSSRQGLTLDTEAFF.

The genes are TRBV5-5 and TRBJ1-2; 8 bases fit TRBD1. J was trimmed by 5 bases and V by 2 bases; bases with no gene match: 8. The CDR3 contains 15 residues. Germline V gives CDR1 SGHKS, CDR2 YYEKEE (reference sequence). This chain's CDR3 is CASSFGTGGPYGYTF. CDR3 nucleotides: TGTGCCAGCAGCTTTGGGACAGGCGGTCCTTATGGCTACACCTTC.

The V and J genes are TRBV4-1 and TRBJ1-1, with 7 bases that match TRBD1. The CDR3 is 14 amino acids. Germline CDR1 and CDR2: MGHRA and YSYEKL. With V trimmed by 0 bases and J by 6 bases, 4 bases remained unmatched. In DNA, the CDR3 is TGCGCCAGCAGCCAAGATCCGACAGGGTCTGAAGCTTTCTTT. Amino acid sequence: CASSQDPTGSEAFF.

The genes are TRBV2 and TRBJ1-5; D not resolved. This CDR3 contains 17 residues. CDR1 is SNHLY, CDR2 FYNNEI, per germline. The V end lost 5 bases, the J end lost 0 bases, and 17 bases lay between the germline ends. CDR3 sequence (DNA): TGTGCCAGCAGTAAAGAGACCGGCTTGGCTAGCAATCAGCCCCAGCATTTT. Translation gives CASSKETGLASNQPQHF.